Following are 12 T cell receptor beta chains from one sample sequenced in a study of blood T cell repertoires in COVID-19. Repertoires were generated with immunoSEQ multiplex PCR, while TCRdb's copy carries only in-frame clones and drops some. The data contain around 290,000 clones, 70% to 90% of them singletons. The sample consisted of PBMCs or T cells enriched from blood (not recorded which). The receptors here all came from a woman under 40 who had recovered from COVID-19.

The rearrangement links TRBV11-2 to TRBJ2-5; 11 nucleotides line up with TRBD2. This CDR3 contains 15 residues. The germline gives CDR1 SGHAT, CDR2 FQNNGV. V gave up 0 bases and J gave up 7 bases; unmatched junction bases: 4. The CDR3 here is CASSLDSGRVGTQYF. In nucleotides, the CDR3 is TGTGCCAGCAGCTTAGATAGCGGGAGGGTCGGGACCCAGTACTTC. The full variable domain, its missing parts supplied by reference TRBV11-2 and TRBJ2-5, is EAGVAQSPRYKIIEKRQSVAFWCNPISGHATLYWYQQILGQGPKLLIQFQNNGVVDDSQLPKDRFSAERLKGVDSTLKIQPAKLEDSAVYLCASSLDSGRVGTQYFGPGTRLLVL.

The chain uses TRBV21-1 and TRBJ1-1. TRBV21-1 is shown as a pseudogene. This CDR3 contains 15 residues. The CDR3 DNA sequence: TGTGCCAGCAGCAAAGTAAATGAGAGGAACACTGAAGCTTTCTTT. Amino acids: CASSKVNERNTEAFF.

This clone has just one count. The rearrangement uses TRBV29-1 and TRBJ1-1, with no clear D. The CDR3 is 11 amino acids. Deletions cut 3 bases from V and 11 bases from J, with 13 bases between. The germline CDR1 and CDR2 sequences are SQVTM and ANQGSEA. CDR3 residues: CSVESRLNAFF. CDR3 DNA: TGCAGCGTTGAGAGCAGGCTAAATGCTTTCTTT.

This chain links TRBV19 with TRBJ2-4; TRBD1 is a possible D gene (6 bases). The ends were cut back, 2 bases at V and 3 bases at J, with 17 bases in the middle. Germline lookup yields CDR1 LNHDA and CDR2 SQIVND (reference sequence). CDR3 length: 17 amino acids. The CDR3 bases are TGTGCCAGTAGTATAAAGGCAGGGGCCTATGGCAAAAACATTCAGTACTTC. It codes for CASSIKAGAYGKNIQYF.

The chain joins TRBV5-4 to TRBJ1-2; TRBD1 agrees at 12 bases. The CDR3 loop spans 13 amino acids. Per germline, CDR1 SGHNT and CDR2 YYREEE (reference sequence). J lost 6 bases, V lost 7 bases, and 4 bases had no gene match. This CDR3 reads CASGGQGANGYTF. CDR3 coding DNA: TGTGCCAGCGGGGGACAGGGGGCGAATGGCTACACCTTC.

The chain carries TRBV27 and TRBJ2-3; a weak D match, TRBD2 (6 bases). The germline V gene encodes CDR1 MNHEY and CDR2 SMNVEV (reference sequence). Deletions cut 2 bases from V and 5 bases from J, with 14 bases between. The CDR3 contains 15 residues. Here the CDR3 reads CASSLSFSGRDTQYF. The DNA of the CDR3 is TGTGCCAGCAGTTTAAGCTTCTCCGGGAGAGATACGCAGTATTTT.

The V and J genes are TRBV5-1 and TRBJ2-3; 12 nucleotides agree with TRBD2. The CDR3 is 18 residues long. The junction had 5 bases not matched to a gene; V was cut back by 0 bases and J by 0 bases. Germline lookup yields CDR1 SGHRS and CDR2 YFSETQ. CDR3 bases: TGCGCCAGCAGCTTGGGATTGACTAGCGGGAGTAGCACAGATACGCAGTATTTT. It encodes CASSLGLTSGSSTDTQYF.

J is TRBJ1-2 and V is TRBV30; 9 bases fit TRBD1. The CDR3 length is 16 residues. Trimming took 5 bases from V and 4 from J; bases not matched to a gene: 14. The V gene's germline CDR1 is GTSNPN and CDR2 SVGIG (reference sequence). CDR3 region: CAWALTGGRSVYGYTF. The DNA for the CDR3 is TGTGCCTGGGCTCTGACAGGGGGTAGGAGTGTCTATGGCTACACCTTC.

J is TRBJ1-1 and V is TRBV19, with D uncertain. The CDR3 runs 15 residues. Trimming took 1 base from V and 4 from J, leaving 13 bases between them. The germline V gene has CDR1 LNHDA and CDR2 SQIVND (reference sequence). CDR3: CASSIVEGAFTEAFF. The DNA of the CDR3 is TGTGCCAGTAGTATAGTGGAGGGAGCCTTCACTGAAGCTTTCTTT.

The chain combines TRBV18 with TRBJ2-7; D ambiguous. V lost 2 bases and J 7 bases, leaving 9 bases between the germline ends. This CDR3 is built from 12 residues. Germline V CDR1 and CDR2: KGHSH, LQKENI. CDR3 DNA sequence: TGTGCCAGCTCACCATACGGGTGGGAGCAGTACTTC. Translating gives CASSPYGWEQYF.

J is TRBJ2-7 and V is TRBV24-1; D may be TRBD2 (6 bases). The V end lost 2 bases, the J end lost 0 bases, and 10 bases lay between the germline ends. CDR1 is KGHDR and CDR2 is SFDVKD in the germline V gene. The CDR3 extends over 15 amino acids. CDR3 sequence (DNA): TGTGCCACCAGTGATTCAGCTAGCGTCTCCTACGAGCAGTACTTC. Translating gives CATSDSASVSYEQYF.

This clone turned up a few times. V usage is TRBV11-2 and J usage is TRBJ1-6; a weak D match, TRBD1 (5 bases). Germline values: CDR1 SGHAT, CDR2 FQNNGV. Between the trimmed V and J ends, which lost 5 bases and 15 bases, there was a span of 17 bases. The CDR3 is 13 amino acids. The CDR3 here is CASSERQGQVLHF. In nucleotides, the CDR3 is TGTGCCAGCAGCGAAAGGCAGGGTCAGGTCCTCCACTTT.